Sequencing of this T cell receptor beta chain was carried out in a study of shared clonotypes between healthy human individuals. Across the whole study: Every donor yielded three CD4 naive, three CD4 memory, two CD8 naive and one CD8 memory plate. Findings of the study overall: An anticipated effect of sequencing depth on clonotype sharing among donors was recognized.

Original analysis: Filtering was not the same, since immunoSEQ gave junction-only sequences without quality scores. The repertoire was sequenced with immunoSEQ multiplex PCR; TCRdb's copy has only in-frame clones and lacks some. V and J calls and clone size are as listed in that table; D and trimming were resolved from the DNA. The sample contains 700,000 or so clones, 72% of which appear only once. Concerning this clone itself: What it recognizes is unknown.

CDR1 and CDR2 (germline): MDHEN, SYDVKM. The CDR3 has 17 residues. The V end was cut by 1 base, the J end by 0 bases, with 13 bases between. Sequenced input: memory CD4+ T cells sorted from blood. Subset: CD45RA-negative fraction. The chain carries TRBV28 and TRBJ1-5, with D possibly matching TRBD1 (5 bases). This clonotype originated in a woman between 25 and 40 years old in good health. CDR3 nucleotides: TGTGCCAGCAGTTTATTTCTGGAGACAGCTAGCAATCAGCCCCAGCATTTT. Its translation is CASSLFLETASNQPQHF.